The 9 T cell receptor beta chains below were found in one sample sequenced in a study of blood T cell repertoires in COVID-19. Profiling relied on immunoSEQ multiplex PCR, and the TCRdb table lists in-frame clones only, not all of them. This sample carries about 87,000 clones, around 75% of them seen once, and the ten largest clones take 4% to 5.5%. The sequenced material came from peripheral blood. These receptors came from a woman aged 45 to 65 with acute or convalescent COVID-19.

The V call is TRBV5-1, the J call TRBJ2-7; 7 bases fit TRBD2. The germline CDR1 and CDR2 sequences are SGHRS and YFSETQ. With V trimmed by 1 base and J by 6 bases, 7 bases remained unmatched. The CDR3 totals 14 residues. CDR3 nucleotides: TGCGCCAGCAGCTTGCGAGGAGGGAGGGTCGAGCAGTACTTC. Encoded protein: CASSLRGGRVEQYF.

This sequence joins TRBV19 and TRBJ2-7; possible D gene TRBD2, 6 bases. There are 13 residues in the CDR3. Germline CDR1 and CDR2: LNHDA and SQIVND (reference sequence). V gave up 5 bases and J gave up 2 bases, with 10 bases separating them. In nucleotides, the CDR3 is TGTGCCAGTAGTGGGCGGGGAGCCTACGAGCAGTACTTC. Protein product: CASSGRGAYEQYF.

The chain recombines TRBV5-5 with TRBJ1-5; the match to TRBD1 covers 7 bases. CDR1 and CDR2 (germline): SGHKS, YYEKEE (reference sequence). The CDR3 is 13 amino acids. With V trimmed by 2 bases and J by 7 bases, 3 bases remained unmatched. The CDR3 sequence: CASSFTGDQPQHF. The CDR3, as DNA: TGTGCCAGCAGCTTTACAGGGGACCAGCCCCAGCATTTT.

V gene TRBV6-1 combines with J gene TRBJ1-2, with D uncertain. Germline CDR1 is MNHNS and CDR2 is SASEGT. Trimming cost V 3 bases and J 4 bases, with 15 bases left between them. This CDR3 spans 15 amino acids. The CDR3 region is CASSDKGGSLYGYTF. The CDR3 DNA reads TGTGCCAGCAGTGACAAGGGTGGGAGCCTCTATGGCTACACCTTC.

The J gene is TRBJ1-3, the V gene TRBV14; D unclear. The V and J ends lost 0 bases and 4 bases respectively, with 16 bases between them. The CDR3 has 17 residues. Germline V gives CDR1 SGHDN, CDR2 FVKESK. The CDR3 loop reads CASSQDTGRWAGNTIYF. CDR3 DNA: TGTGCCAGCAGCCAAGATACGGGAAGGTGGGCCGGAAACACCATATATTTT.

The chain combines TRBV2 with TRBJ2-1, with TRBD2 identical over 10 bases. The CDR3 loop spans 16 amino acids. The ends lost 1 base at V and 6 bases at J; junction bases unmatched: 6. CDR1 is SNHLY and CDR2 is FYNNEI in the germline V gene. In DNA form, the CDR3 reads TGTGCCAGCAGTGAAGACGGGCTAGCGGGGGTCAATGAGCAGTTCTTC. As protein: CASSEDGLAGVNEQFF.

V is TRBV5-4 and J is TRBJ2-2; the D gene is possibly TRBD1 (5 bases). V gave up 4 bases and J gave up 4 bases, with 17 bases separating them. The CDR3 is 16 residues long. Germline V gives CDR1 SGHNT, CDR2 YYREEE (reference sequence). The CDR3 loop is CASSKNTGPGTGELFF. The CDR3 DNA reads TGTGCCAGCAGCAAAAATACAGGACCTGGCACCGGGGAGCTGTTTTTT.

J is TRBJ2-6 and V is TRBV30; D not certain. CDR1 GTSNPN and CDR2 SVGIG come from the germline V gene (reference sequence). The CDR3 has 12 residues. V was shortened by 7 bases and J by 4 bases, with 8 bases between the two germline ends. Here the CDR3 DNA reads TGTGCCTCCCTAGTGGGGGCCAACGTCCTGACTTTC. This encodes CASLVGANVLTF.

The chain links TRBV6-5 to TRBJ1-1; D uncertain. Germline V lookup: CDR1 MNHEY, CDR2 SVGAGI. The V end was cut by 8 bases, the J end by 2 bases, with 12 bases between. This CDR3 contains 13 residues. CDR3 sequence reads: CASRPRVNTEAFF. Written as DNA, the CDR3 is TGTGCCAGCCGTCCGAGGGTTAACACTGAAGCTTTCTTT.